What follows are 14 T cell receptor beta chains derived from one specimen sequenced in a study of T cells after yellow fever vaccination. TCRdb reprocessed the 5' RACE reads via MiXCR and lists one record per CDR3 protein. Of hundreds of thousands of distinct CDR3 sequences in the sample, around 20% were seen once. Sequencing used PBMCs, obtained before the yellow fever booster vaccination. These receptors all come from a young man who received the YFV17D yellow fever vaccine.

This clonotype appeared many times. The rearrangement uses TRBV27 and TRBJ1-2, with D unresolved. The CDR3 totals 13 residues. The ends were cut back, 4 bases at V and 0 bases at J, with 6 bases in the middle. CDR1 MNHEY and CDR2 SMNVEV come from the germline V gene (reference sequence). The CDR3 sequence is CASSSEANYGYTF. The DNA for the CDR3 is TGTGCCAGCAGTTCAGAAGCTAACTATGGCTACACCTTC.

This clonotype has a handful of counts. The CDR3 nucleotides are TGCAGTGCTAGAGATCTGAAGGGGCTGGCGTGGCAGTACGTC. Encoded protein: CSARDLKGLAWQYV. The chain has TRBV20-1 and TRBJ2-7; maybe TRBD1 (5 bases). This CDR3 is built from 14 residues. Germline CDR1 and CDR2: DFQATT and SNEGSKA (reference sequence). V shed 0 bases and J shed 9 bases, with 18 bases lying between them.

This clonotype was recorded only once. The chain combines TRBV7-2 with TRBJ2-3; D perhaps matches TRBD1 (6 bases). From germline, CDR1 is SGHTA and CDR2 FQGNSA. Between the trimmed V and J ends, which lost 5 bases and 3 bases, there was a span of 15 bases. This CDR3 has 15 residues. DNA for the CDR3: TGTGCCAGCAGCCGAGCGCCAGGGGCGACAGATACGCAGTATTTT. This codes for CASSRAPGATDTQYF.

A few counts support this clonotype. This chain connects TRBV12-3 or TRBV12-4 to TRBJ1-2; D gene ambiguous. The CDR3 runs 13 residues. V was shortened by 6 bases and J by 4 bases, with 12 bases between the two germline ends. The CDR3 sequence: CASSPSGGYGYTF. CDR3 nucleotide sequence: TGTGCCAGCAGCCCCTCGGGAGGCTATGGCTACACCTTC.

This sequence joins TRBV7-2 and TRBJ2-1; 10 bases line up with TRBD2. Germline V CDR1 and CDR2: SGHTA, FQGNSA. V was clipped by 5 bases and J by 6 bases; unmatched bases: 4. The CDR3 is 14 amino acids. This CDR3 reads CASSPSGGVNEQFF. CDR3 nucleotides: TGTGCCAGCAGCCCAAGCGGGGGGGTCAATGAGCAGTTCTTC.

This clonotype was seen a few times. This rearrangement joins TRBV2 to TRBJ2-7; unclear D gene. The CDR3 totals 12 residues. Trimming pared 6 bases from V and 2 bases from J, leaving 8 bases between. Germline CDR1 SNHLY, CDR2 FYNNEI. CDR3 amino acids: CASSLNTYEQYV. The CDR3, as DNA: TGTGCCAGCAGCCTCAACACCTACGAGCAGTACGTC.

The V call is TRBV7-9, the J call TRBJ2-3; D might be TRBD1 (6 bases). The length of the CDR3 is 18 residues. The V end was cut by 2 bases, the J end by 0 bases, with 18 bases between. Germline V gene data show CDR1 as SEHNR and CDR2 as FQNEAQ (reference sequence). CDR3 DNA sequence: TGTGCCAGCAGCTTATTACCCGGCGCAGGGGAAAGCACAGATACGCAGTATTTT. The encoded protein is CASSLLPGAGESTDTQYF.

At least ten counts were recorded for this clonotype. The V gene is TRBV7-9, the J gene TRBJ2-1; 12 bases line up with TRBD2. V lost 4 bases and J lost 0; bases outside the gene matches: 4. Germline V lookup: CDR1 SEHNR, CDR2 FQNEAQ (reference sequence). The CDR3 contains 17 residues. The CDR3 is CASSSGLAGSSYNEQFF. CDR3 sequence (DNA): TGTGCCAGCAGCTCAGGACTAGCGGGGAGCTCCTACAATGAGCAGTTCTTC.

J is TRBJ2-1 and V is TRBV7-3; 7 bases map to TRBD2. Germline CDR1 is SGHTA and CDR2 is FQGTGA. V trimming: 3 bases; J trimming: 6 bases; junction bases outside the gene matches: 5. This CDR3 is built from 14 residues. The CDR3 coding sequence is TGTGCCAGCAGCTTGGGACTAAGTTTCAATGAGCAGTTCTTC. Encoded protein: CASSLGLSFNEQFF.

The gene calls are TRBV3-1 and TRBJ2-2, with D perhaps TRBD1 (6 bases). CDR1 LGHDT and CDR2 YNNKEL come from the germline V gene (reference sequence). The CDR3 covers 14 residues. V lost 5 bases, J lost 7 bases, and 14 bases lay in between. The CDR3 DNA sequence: TGTGCCAGCAGCTTCAGGGGTTTTGTCGGGGAGCTGTTTTTT. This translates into CASSFRGFVGELFF.

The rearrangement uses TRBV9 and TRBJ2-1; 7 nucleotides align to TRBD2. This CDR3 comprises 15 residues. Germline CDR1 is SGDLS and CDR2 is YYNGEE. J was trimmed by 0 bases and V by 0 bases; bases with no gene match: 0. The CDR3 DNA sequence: TGTGCCAGCAGCGTAGGCGGGGGCTCCTACAATGAGCAGTTCTTC. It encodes CASSVGGGSYNEQFF.

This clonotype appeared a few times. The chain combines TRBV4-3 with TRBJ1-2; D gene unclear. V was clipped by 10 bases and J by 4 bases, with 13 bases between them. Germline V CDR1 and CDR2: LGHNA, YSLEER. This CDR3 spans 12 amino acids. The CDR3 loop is CATNTGIYGYTF. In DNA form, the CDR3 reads TGCGCCACCAATACCGGAATCTATGGCTACACCTTC.

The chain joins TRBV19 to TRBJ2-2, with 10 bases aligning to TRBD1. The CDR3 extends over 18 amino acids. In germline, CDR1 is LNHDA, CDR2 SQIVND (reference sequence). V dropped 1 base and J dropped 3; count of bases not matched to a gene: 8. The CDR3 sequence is CASSIGARTGGDTGELFF. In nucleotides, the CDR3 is TGTGCCAGTAGTATAGGCGCAAGGACAGGGGGGGACACCGGGGAGCTGTTTTTT.

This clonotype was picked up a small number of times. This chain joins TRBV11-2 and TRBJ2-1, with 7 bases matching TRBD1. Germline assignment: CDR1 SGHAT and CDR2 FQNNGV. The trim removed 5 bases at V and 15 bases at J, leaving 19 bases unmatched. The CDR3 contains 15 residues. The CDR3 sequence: CASSQSFARQGGWFF. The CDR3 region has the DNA TGTGCCAGCAGCCAATCATTCGCAAGACAGGGCGGTTGGTTCTTC.